This T cell receptor (beta chain) stems from a study of blood T cells in healthy people across ages. Each of the donors had around 9 milliliters of peripheral blood drawn into EDTA-treated Vacutainer tubes. The CDR3 totals 14 residues. V gave up 4 bases and J gave up 4 bases, with 12 bases separating them. A sample-barcoded 5' primer and a J-beta primer mix were used in a second PCR of roughly 7 to 12 cycles. Every cDNA molecule carried a tag from a template-switch adaptor bearing 12 random nucleotides. Samples each returned at least 2.5 million CDR3-containing paired-end reads. TCRdb itself ran the 5' RACE reads through MiXCR, one entry per CDR3 protein. The table shows about 320,000 distinct CDR3 sequences, with roughly 27% occurring only once.

Sequenced: blood. The chain couples TRBV12-3 or TRBV12-4 to TRBJ2-3; D may be TRBD2 (6 bases). The sequence came from a woman aged 70-85 years in good health. Here the CDR3 reads CASSWRRAPDTQYF. CDR3 nucleotide sequence: TGTGCCAGCAGTTGGCGGAGGGCCCCAGATACGCAGTATTTT.